This T cell receptor beta chain emerged from a study of T cell changes during pregnancy in multiple sclerosis. From germline, CDR1 is SGHRS and CDR2 YFSETQ. Trimming left V 2 bases short and J 0 bases short, with 13 bases between. This CDR3 spans 16 amino acids. TCRdb's copy holds only in-frame clones and misses some; the assay was immunoSEQ multiplex PCR. The profile shows some 28,000 clones, approximately 90% of them singletons. V usage is TRBV5-1 and J usage is TRBJ2-3; possible D gene TRBD1, 5 bases. This sequence originates from a female donor in good health, enrolled as a control in a pregnancy study. The starting material was CD4+ T cells from peripheral blood mononuclear cells, obtained in the first trimester of pregnancy. CDR3 DNA sequence: TGCGCCAGCAGCTTCCGACAGAGCTCTAGCACAGATACGCAGTATTTT. It yields the protein CASSFRQSSSTDTQYF.